The present T cell receptor beta chain was sequenced within a study of blood T cell repertoires in COVID-19. About the research overall: Specimens from acute and convalescent COVID-19 originated in the United States, Italy and Spain. The cDNA or gDNA used as material had been derived from T cells, B-cell-depleted T cells, or PBMCs.

This clone was counted between two and nine times. Authors' analysis steps: Amplification of reference gene primers provided the estimated nucleated cell counts. Clones were read by immunoSEQ multiplex PCR, and TCRdb kept only the in-frame ones, dropping some. The D gene and trimming were derived from the DNA, and the V and J assignments and clone size from that table. The profile shows approximately 120,000 clones, around 80% of them singletons. Germline V gives CDR1 SNHLY, CDR2 FYNNEI. The CDR3 sequence is 17 residues long. Trimming removed 9 bases from V and 1 base from J; junction bases left unmatched: 14.

The sample comprised peripheral blood. This receptor was taken from a woman between 50 and 59 years old with acute or convalescent COVID-19. V and J are TRBV2 and TRBJ1-5, with 8 bases matching TRBD1. CDR3 amino acids: CASQLLRQGNSNQPQHF. The DNA for the CDR3 is TGTGCCAGTCAACTTCTCAGACAGGGGAACAGCAATCAGCCCCAGCATTTT. The full variable domain, its missing parts supplied by reference TRBV2 and TRBJ1-5, is EPEVTQTPSHQVTQMGQEVILRCVPISNHLYFYWYRQILGQKVEFLVSFYNNEISEKSEIFDDQFSVERPDGSNFTLKIRSTKLEDSAMYFCASQLLRQGNSNQPQHFGDGTRLSIL.